This T cell receptor (beta chain) is drawn from a study of cytomegalovirus exposure and HLA in healthy donors. Study-wide results and limits: A reported reduction in N-insertions relative to the roughly 610-donor mean was seen in an Asian-associated ancestry cluster in a later analysis. Other equally common chains were less clonally expanded than HLA-associated TCR beta chains, a later analysis showed.

Germline trimming cut 6 bases from V and 6 bases from J; bases unmatched to any gene: 4. Germline CDR1 and CDR2: MNHEY and SVGAGI. There are 15 residues in the CDR3. Of note for this clone: Its antigen is not known.

Primers included in the PCR were 60 Vbeta and 13 Jbeta primers. TCRdb's table, derived via immunoSEQ multiplex PCR, lists solely in-frame clones and lacks some. The sample includes tens of thousands of clones, less than 8% of them seen just once. Sequenced input: PBMCs. The genes are TRBV6-5 and TRBJ2-1; TRBD2 matches at 14 bases. The sequence was collected from a man in his forties or fifties in good health and CMV-seronegative. CDR3 loop: CASSSTSGRGNEQFF. Here the CDR3 DNA reads TGTGCCAGCAGCTCGACTAGCGGGAGGGGCAATGAGCAGTTCTTC.